This passage covers 22 T cell receptor beta chains from one sample sequenced in a study of cytomegalovirus exposure and HLA in healthy donors. The PCR was carried out with 60 Vbeta primers and 13 Jbeta primers. Here immunoSEQ multiplex PCR was the method, and the copy in TCRdb shows in-frame clones only, minus some. Of approximately 110,000 clones in the sample, approximately 84% are singletons; the top ten hold under 0.3%. Sequencing used PBMCs. Every receptor here comes from a man aged 50-60 years in good health and CMV-seronegative.

V and J are TRBV28 and TRBJ2-1; 8 nucleotides match TRBD1. The germline gives CDR1 MDHEN, CDR2 SYDVKM. The CDR3 loop spans 14 amino acids. The J segment lost 7 bases and the V segment lost 6 bases, leaving 8 bases of the junction unmatched. DNA of the CDR3: TGTGCCAGCAGAAAGCAGGGGGCGCGGAATGAGCAGTTCTTC. This translates into CASRKQGARNEQFF.

In the case of this clone: Other nucleotide sequences in the sample specify the same CDR3. The J gene is TRBJ1-5, the V gene TRBV7-9; unclear D gene. This CDR3 spans 14 amino acids. V lost 1 base, J lost 6 bases, and 10 bases lay in between. CDR1 SEHNR and CDR2 FQNEAQ come from the germline V gene (reference sequence). The CDR3: CASSLGGLGQPQHF. The CDR3 coding sequence is TGTGCCAGCAGCTTAGGCGGGCTAGGTCAGCCCCAGCATTTT. Drawing the rest from reference TRBV7-9 and TRBJ1-5, the complete variable domain is DTGVSQNPRHKITKRGQNVTFRCDPISEHNRLYWYRQTLGQGPEFLTYFQNEAQLEKSRLLSDRFSAERPKGSFSTLEIQRTEQGDSAMYLCASSLGGLGQPQHFGDGTRLSIL.

The chain has TRBV6-5 and TRBJ2-3, with D maybe TRBD1 (5 bases). This CDR3 comprises 13 residues. The germline CDR1 and CDR2 sequences are MNHEY and SVGAGI. V lost 5 bases to trimming and J lost 2 bases, with 8 bases between them. The CDR3 sequence is CASSRGYTDTQYF. CDR3 coding DNA: TGTGCCAGCAGTAGGGGATACACAGATACGCAGTATTTT.

This chain joins TRBV29-1 and TRBJ1-4, with D uncertain. Germline lookup yields CDR1 SQVTM and CDR2 ANQGSEA. The CDR3 spans 13 residues. The germline V and J ends were trimmed by 7 bases and 7 bases, with 16 bases remaining between them. The CDR3 bases are TGCAGCGCCGACTCCGGCGGTAGTGAAAAACTGTTTTTT. Amino acids: CSADSGGSEKLFF. The variable domain in full, completed from reference TRBV29-1 and TRBJ1-4, reads SAVISQKPSRDICQRGTSLTIQCQVDSQVTMMFWYRQQPGQSLTLIATANQGSEATYESGFVIDKFPISRPNLTFSTLTVSNMSPEDSSIYLCSADSGGSEKLFFGSGTQLSVL.

This clone was counted between two and nine times. V usage is TRBV5-1 and J usage is TRBJ2-2; possible D gene TRBD1, 6 bases. V lost 3 bases and J lost 5, with 8 bases in between. This CDR3 comprises 13 residues. Germline values: CDR1 SGHRS, CDR2 YFSETQ. Here the CDR3 reads CASSSRGTGELFF. The CDR3 DNA sequence: TGCGCCAGCAGCTCCAGGGGAACCGGGGAGCTGTTTTTT.

This clone was seen just once. The rearrangement joins TRBV5-1 to TRBJ2-6; 9 bases map to TRBD1. The V and J ends lost 2 bases and 2 bases, in that order; junction bases with no gene match: 8. CDR3 length: 18 residues. CDR1 SGHRS and CDR2 YFSETQ come from the germline V gene. The CDR3 spells CASSLRTGALAGANVLTF. Here the CDR3 DNA reads TGCGCCAGCAGCTTAAGGACAGGGGCTCTTGCTGGGGCCAACGTCCTGACTTTC. Full variable domain (outside the CDR3, taken from reference TRBV5-1 and TRBJ2-6): KAGVTQTPRYLIKTRGQQVTLSCSPISGHRSVSWYQQTPGQGLQFLFEYFSETQRNKGNFPGRFSGRQFSNSRSEMNVSTLELGDSALYLCASSLRTGALAGANVLTFGAGSRLTVL.

This sequence joins TRBV11-1 and TRBJ2-3; 8 positions agree with TRBD1. V was pared by 7 bases and J by 7 bases, with 19 bases of the junction left unmatched. CDR3 length equals 17 residues. Germline V lookup: CDR1 SGHAT, CDR2 FQDESV (reference sequence). The CDR3 region is CASTRGQGGQLGHTQYF. In DNA form, the CDR3 reads TGTGCCAGCACCAGAGGACAGGGCGGGCAATTGGGACATACGCAGTATTTT.

The rearrangement links TRBV29-1 to TRBJ1-1; 8 bases line up with TRBD1. After removal of 0 bases from V and 4 bases from J, the junction contained 10 bases not matched to a gene. The CDR3 is 16 residues long. CDR1 and CDR2 from the germline V gene are SQVTM and ANQGSEA. The CDR3 sequence is CSVEDGTGLGGTEAFF. CDR3 DNA: TGCAGCGTTGAAGACGGGACAGGTCTCGGGGGCACTGAAGCTTTCTTT. Supplemented by reference TRBV29-1 and TRBJ1-1, the full variable domain reads SAVISQKPSRDICQRGTSLTIQCQVDSQVTMMFWYRQQPGQSLTLIATANQGSEATYESGFVIDKFPISRPNLTFSTLTVSNMSPEDSSIYLCSVEDGTGLGGTEAFFGQGTRLTVV.

This rearrangement joins TRBV11-2 to TRBJ2-3; the D is unclear. The CDR3 totals 14 residues. The V end was cut by 1 base, the J end by 1 base, with 6 bases between. Germline loops: CDR1 SGHAT, CDR2 FQNNGV. This chain's CDR3 is CASSLAYRTDTQYF. The CDR3 DNA reads TGTGCCAGCAGCTTAGCGTATCGCACAGATACGCAGTATTTT.

The chain joins TRBV19 to TRBJ2-1; 12 bases are shared with TRBD2. CDR1 LNHDA and CDR2 SQIVND come from the germline V gene (reference sequence). The CDR3 length is 13 residues. Trimming at V came to 9 bases and at J to 10 bases, leaving 7 bases not matched to a gene. The CDR3 DNA is TGTGCCAGCACGGGACTAGCGGGTTGGGAGCAGTTCTTC. Its protein is CASTGLAGWEQFF.

The chain uses TRBV28 and TRBJ1-4; TRBD1 is a possible D gene (6 bases). This CDR3 has 14 amino acids. Trimming left V 6 bases short and J 3 bases short, with 11 bases between. Per the germline V gene, CDR1 is MDHEN and CDR2 is SYDVKM. Here the CDR3 DNA reads TGTGCCAGCAGGCCCGGGGGGCCTAATGAAAAACTGTTTTTT. The encoded protein is CASRPGGPNEKLFF.

This clone was detected once. The J gene is TRBJ2-7, the V gene TRBV15; the match to TRBD1 covers 7 bases. Trimming at V came to 1 base and at J to 3 bases, leaving 6 bases not matched to a gene. Germline loops: CDR1 LNHNV, CDR2 YYDKDF (reference sequence). The CDR3 sequence is 15 residues long. CDR3 nucleotides: TGTGCCACCAGCAGAGGAAGGGACAGCTACTACGAGCAGTACTTC. This translates into CATSRGRDSYYEQYF.

The chain carries TRBV7-2 and TRBJ2-7; TRBD1 might be the D (6 bases). The germline V and J ends were trimmed by 1 base and 1 base, with 11 bases remaining between them. In germline, CDR1 is SGHTA, CDR2 FQGNSA. The CDR3 is made up of 15 amino acids. This chain's CDR3 is CASSLVDRISYEQYF. As DNA, the CDR3 is TGTGCCAGCAGCTTAGTAGACAGGATTTCCTACGAGCAGTACTTC. The variable domain in full, completed from reference TRBV7-2 and TRBJ2-7, reads GAGVSQSPSNKVTEKGKDVELRCDPISGHTALYWYRQSLGQGLEFLIYFQGNSAPDKSGLPSDRFSAERTGGSVSTLTIQRTQQEDSAVYLCASSLVDRISYEQYFGPGTRLTVT.

The chain joins TRBV28 to TRBJ2-7, with a tentative D call TRBD2 (5 bases). V dropped 6 bases and J dropped 1 base, with 16 bases sitting between them. There are 15 residues in the CDR3. Germline CDR1 reads MDHEN; CDR2 reads SYDVKM. CDR3 sequence reads: CASSQRAGYSYEQYF. In DNA, the CDR3 is TGTGCCAGCAGCCAAAGGGCGGGCTATTCCTACGAGCAGTACTTC.

This clone has only one observation. The chain uses TRBV4-3 and TRBJ2-1; 8 bases match TRBD1. Germline CDR1 and CDR2: LGHNA and YSLEER. This CDR3 spans 15 amino acids. V gave up 4 bases and J gave up 7 bases; unmatched junction bases: 9. The CDR3 reads CASSPGSGQENEQFF. The CDR3 nucleotides read TGCGCCAGCAGCCCAGGATCGGGACAGGAGAATGAGCAGTTCTTC.

This chain uses TRBV10-3 with TRBJ1-4; 8 nucleotides agree with TRBD1. The J segment lost 3 bases and the V segment lost 6 bases, leaving 12 bases of the junction unmatched. Germline V lookup: CDR1 ENHRY, CDR2 SYGVKD. CDR3 size: 17 residues. For the CDR3, the DNA is TGTGCCATCAGGAAATTGACAGGGGCGCTGGCTAATGAAAAACTGTTTTTT. Residues: CAIRKLTGALANEKLFF.

The chain uses TRBV28 and TRBJ2-2; 9 positions agree with TRBD1. J gave up 4 bases and V 10 bases, and 10 bases lay outside the gene matches. The CDR3 length is 15 residues. CDR1 is MDHEN and CDR2 is SYDVKM in the germline V gene. The CDR3 reads CATQQGARGTGELFF. In DNA, the CDR3 is TGTGCCACCCAACAGGGGGCCCGAGGCACCGGGGAGCTGTTTTTT.

This chain connects TRBV18 to TRBJ2-1; TRBD1 matches at 10 bases. V dropped 4 bases and J dropped 5; count of bases not matched to a gene: 5. CDR3 length: 15 amino acids. Per germline, CDR1 KGHSH and CDR2 LQKENI. DNA for the CDR3: TGTGCCAGCTCACGGTCCGGGACAGGGGACAATGAGCAGTTCTTC. This translates into CASSRSGTGDNEQFF.

This sequence joins TRBV14 and TRBJ2-2; D unresolved. CDR1 and CDR2 (germline): SGHDN, FVKESK. Trimming removed 4 bases from V and 6 bases from J, with 12 bases in between. This CDR3 comprises 14 residues. The CDR3 DNA is TGTGCCAGCAGCCCGCGTATCGAAGCCGGGGAGCTGTTTTTT. Translated, it gives CASSPRIEAGELFF.

Here the CDR3 DNA reads TGCAGCGTCGCGACAGGGGGAGATACGCAGTATTTT. It yields the protein CSVATGGDTQYF. V is TRBV29-1 and J is TRBJ2-3, with 9 bases aligning to TRBD1. The J segment lost 5 bases and the V segment lost 6 bases, leaving 3 bases of the junction unmatched. Germline V lookup: CDR1 SQVTM, CDR2 ANQGSEA. The length of the CDR3 is 12 residues.

This rearrangement joins TRBV27 to TRBJ2-1; a possible D gene is TRBD2 (5 bases). This CDR3 spans 12 amino acids. The germline CDR1 and CDR2 sequences are MNHEY and SMNVEV (reference sequence). V was shortened by 9 bases and J by 2 bases, with 8 bases between the two germline ends. DNA of the CDR3: TGTGCCAGTAGCGACGCCTACAATGAGCAGTTCTTC. This codes for CASSDAYNEQFF.

The chain employs TRBV27 and TRBJ1-2; D might be TRBD1 (5 bases). V was trimmed by 6 bases and J by 0 bases, leaving 20 bases between them. The germline V gene encodes CDR1 MNHEY and CDR2 SMNVEV (reference sequence). The length of the CDR3 is 17 residues. CDR3 amino acids: CASRPLFRGDTNYGYTF. CDR3 nucleotide sequence: TGTGCCAGCAGACCCCTATTCCGGGGGGATACTAACTATGGCTACACCTTC.